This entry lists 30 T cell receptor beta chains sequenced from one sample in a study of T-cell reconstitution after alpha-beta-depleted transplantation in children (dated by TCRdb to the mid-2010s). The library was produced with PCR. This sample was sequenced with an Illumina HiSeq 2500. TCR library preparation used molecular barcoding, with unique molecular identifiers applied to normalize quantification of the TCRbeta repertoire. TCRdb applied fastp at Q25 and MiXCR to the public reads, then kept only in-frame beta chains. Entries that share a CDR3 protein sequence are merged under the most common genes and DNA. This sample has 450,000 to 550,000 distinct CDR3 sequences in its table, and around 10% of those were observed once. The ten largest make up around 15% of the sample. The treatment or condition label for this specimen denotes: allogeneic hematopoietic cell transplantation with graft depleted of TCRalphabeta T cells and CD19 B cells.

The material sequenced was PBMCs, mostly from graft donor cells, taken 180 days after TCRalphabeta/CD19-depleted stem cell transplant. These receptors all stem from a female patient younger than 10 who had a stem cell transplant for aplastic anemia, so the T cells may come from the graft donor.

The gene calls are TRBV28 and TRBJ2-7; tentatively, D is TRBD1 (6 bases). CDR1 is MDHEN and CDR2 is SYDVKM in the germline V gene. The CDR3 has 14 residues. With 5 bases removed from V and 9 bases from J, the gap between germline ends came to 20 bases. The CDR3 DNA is TGTGCCAGCAGTCCTCCAGGGGTGAATATAGCGCAGTACTTC. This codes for CASSPPGVNIAQYF.

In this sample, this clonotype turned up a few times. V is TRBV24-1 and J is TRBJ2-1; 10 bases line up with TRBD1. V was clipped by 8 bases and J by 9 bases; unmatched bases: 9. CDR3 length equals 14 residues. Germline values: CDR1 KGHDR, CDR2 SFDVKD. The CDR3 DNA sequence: TGTGCCACCAACCCGGGACAGGGGCTTCGTGAGCAGTTCTTC. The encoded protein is CATNPGQGLREQFF.

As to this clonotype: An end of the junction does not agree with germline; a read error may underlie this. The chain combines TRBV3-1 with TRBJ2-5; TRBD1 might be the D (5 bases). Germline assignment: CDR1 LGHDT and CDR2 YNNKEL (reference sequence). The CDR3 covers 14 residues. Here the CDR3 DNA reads TGTGCCAGCAGCCAACGACAGAACCAAGAGACCCAGCACTTC. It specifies CASSQRQNQETQHF.

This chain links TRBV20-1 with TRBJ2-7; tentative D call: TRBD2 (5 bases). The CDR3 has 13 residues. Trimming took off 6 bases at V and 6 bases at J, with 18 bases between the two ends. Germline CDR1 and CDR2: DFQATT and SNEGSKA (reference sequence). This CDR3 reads CSATIGVIGEQYV. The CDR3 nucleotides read TGCAGTGCGACTATCGGGGTTATCGGCGAGCAGTACGTC.

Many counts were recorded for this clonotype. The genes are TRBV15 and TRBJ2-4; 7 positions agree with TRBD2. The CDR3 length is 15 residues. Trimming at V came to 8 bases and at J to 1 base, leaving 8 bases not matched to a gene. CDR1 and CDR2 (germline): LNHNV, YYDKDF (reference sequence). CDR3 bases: TGTGCCACCGGGAGGGGAAATGGTGCCAAAAACATTCAGTACTTC. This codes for CATGRGNGAKNIQYF.

CDR3 protein: CASSDTTDTQYF. The CDR3 nucleotides read TGTGCCAGCAGTGACACCACAGATACGCAGTATTTT. The gene calls are TRBV6-4 and TRBJ2-3; no firm D call. CDR1 and CDR2 (germline): MRHNA, SNTAGT. Trimming removed 2 bases from V and 2 bases from J, with 2 bases in between. The CDR3 is made up of 12 amino acids.

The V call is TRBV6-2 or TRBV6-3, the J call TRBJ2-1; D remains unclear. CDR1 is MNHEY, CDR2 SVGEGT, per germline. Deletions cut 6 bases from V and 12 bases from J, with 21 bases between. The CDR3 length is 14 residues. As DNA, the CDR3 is TGTGCCAGCAGCCCTCGTGGACGTCTGATCGGGCAGTTCTTC. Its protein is CASSPRGRLIGQFF.

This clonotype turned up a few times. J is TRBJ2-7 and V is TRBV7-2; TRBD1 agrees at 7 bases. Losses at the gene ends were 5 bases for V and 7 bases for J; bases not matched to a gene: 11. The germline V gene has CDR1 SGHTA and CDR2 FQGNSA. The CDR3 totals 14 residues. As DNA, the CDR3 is TGTGCCAGCAGCGGCCGGGACAGCCTCCTGGAGCAGTACTTC. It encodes CASSGRDSLLEQYF.

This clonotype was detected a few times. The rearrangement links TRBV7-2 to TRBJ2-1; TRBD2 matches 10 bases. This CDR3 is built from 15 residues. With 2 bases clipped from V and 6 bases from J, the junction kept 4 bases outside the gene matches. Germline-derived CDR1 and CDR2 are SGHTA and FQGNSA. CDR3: CASSLYSGRPNEQFF. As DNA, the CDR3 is TGTGCCAGCAGCTTATATAGCGGGAGGCCCAATGAGCAGTTCTTC.

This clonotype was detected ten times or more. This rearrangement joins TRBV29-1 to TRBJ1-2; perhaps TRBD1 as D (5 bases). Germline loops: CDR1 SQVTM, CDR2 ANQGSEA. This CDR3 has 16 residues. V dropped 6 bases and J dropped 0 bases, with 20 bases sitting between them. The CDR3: CSVQRRGVGPNYGYTF. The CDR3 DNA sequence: TGCAGCGTCCAACGCCGGGGGGTCGGTCCTAACTATGGCTACACCTTC.

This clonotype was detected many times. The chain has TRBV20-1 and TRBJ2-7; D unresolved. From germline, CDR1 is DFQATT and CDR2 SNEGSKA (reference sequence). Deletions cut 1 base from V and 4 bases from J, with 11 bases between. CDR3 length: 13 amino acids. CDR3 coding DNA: TGCAGTGCTAGAGCGCCCTTGGTGTACGAGCAGTACTTC. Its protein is CSARAPLVYEQYF.

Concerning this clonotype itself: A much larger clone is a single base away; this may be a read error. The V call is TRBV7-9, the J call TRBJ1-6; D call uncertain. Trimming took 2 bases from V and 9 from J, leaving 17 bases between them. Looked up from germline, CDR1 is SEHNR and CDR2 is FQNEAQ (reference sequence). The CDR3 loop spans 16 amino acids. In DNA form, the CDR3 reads TGTGCCAGCAGCTTAAAGGGCTCGTGTCCCTCTTCACCCCTCCACTTT. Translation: CASSLKGSCPSSPLHF. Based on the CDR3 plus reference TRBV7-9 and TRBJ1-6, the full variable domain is DTGVSQNPRHKITKRGQNVTFRCDPISEHNRLYWYRQTLGQGPEFLTYFQNEAQLEKSRLLSDRFSAERPKGSFSTLEIQRTEQGDSAMYLCASSLKGSCPSSPLHFGNGTRLTVT.

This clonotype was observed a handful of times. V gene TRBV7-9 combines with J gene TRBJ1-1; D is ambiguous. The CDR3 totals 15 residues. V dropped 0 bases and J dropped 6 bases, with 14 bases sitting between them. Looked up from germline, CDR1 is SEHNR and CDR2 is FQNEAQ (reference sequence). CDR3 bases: TGTGCCAGCAGCTTAGCGCGGTCGTCTCTTCCTGAAGCTTTCTTT. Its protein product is CASSLARSSLPEAFF.

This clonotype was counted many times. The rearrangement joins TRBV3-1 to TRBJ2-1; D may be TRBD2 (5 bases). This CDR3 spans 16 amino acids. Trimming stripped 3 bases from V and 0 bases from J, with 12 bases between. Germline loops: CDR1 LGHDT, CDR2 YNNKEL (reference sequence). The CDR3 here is CASSHPLGSSYNEQFF. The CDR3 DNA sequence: TGTGCCAGCAGCCACCCGCTTGGGAGCTCCTACAATGAGCAGTTCTTC.

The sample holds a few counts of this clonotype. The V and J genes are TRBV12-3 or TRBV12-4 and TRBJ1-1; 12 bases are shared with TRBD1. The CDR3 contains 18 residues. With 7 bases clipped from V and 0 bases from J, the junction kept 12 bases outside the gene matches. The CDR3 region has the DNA TGTGCCAGCACCCTATGGGGGGGGACAGGGGGCATGAACACTGAAGCTTTCTTT. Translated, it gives CASTLWGGTGGMNTEAFF.

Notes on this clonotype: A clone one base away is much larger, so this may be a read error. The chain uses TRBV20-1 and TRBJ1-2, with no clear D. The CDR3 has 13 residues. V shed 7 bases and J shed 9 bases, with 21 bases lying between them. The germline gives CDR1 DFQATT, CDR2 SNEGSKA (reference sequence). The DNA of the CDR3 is TGCAGTGTGGCGAGGCGCGGGCTGGATCGCTACACCTTC. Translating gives CSVARRGLDRYTF.

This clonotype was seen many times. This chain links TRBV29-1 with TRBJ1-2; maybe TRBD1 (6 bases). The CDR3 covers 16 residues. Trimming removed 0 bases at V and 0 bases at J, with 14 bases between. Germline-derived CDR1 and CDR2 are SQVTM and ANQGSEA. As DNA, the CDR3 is TGCAGCGTTGAAGATGACAGGCCTTTTACTAACTATGGCTACACCTTC. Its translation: CSVEDDRPFTNYGYTF.

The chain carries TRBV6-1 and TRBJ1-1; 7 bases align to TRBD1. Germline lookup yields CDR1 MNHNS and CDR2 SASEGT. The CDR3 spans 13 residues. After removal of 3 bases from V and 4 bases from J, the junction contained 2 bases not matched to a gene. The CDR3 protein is CASSDRGFTEAFF. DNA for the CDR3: TGTGCCAGCAGTGACAGGGGGTTCACTGAAGCTTTCTTT.

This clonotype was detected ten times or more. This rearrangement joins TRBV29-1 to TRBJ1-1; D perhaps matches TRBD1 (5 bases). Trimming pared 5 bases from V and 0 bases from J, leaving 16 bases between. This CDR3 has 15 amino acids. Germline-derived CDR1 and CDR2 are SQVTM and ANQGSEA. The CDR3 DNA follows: TGCAGCGTTACGCAGGGTTTCGTCGTGAACACTGAAGCTTTCTTT. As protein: CSVTQGFVVNTEAFF.

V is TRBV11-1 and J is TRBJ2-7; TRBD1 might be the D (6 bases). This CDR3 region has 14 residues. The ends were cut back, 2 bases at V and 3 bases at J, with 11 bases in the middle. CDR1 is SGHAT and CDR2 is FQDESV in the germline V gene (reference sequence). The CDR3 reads CASSLLQGSYEQYF. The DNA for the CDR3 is TGTGCCAGCAGCTTACTACAGGGCAGCTACGAGCAGTACTTC.

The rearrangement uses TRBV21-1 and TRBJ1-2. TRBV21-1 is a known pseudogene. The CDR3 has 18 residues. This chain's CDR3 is CASSKNLGARYSNYGYTF. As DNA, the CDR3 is TGTGCCAGCAGCAAAAATCTGGGCGCACGCTATTCCAACTATGGCTACACCTTC.

The DNA for the CDR3 is TGTGCCAGCTCACTCGGACAGGGATTGGGAATTAATGAAAAACTGTTTTTT. Protein product: CASSLGQGLGINEKLFF. The chain employs TRBV18 and TRBJ1-4, with 8 bases aligning to TRBD1. J lost 4 bases, V lost 4 bases, and 11 bases had no gene match. CDR3 size: 17 residues. Germline lookup yields CDR1 KGHSH and CDR2 LQKENI.

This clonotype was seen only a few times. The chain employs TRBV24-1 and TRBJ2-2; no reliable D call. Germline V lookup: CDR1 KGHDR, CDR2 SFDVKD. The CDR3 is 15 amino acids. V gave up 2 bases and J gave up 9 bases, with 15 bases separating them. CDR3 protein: CATSDSTPVGRELFF. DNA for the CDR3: TGTGCCACCAGTGATTCGACACCTGTCGGACGGGAGCTGTTTTTT.

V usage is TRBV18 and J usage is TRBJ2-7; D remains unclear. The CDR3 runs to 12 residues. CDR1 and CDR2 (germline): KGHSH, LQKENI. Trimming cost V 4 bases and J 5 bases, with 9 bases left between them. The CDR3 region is CASSRGMDEQYF. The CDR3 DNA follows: TGTGCCAGCTCACGTGGGATGGACGAGCAGTACTTC.

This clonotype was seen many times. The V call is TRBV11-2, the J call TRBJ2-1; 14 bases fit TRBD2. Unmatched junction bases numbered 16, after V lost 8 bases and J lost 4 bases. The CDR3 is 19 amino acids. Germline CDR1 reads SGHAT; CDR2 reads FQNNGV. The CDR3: CASQPSRWTSGRWYNEQFF. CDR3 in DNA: TGTGCCAGCCAACCCTCCCGTTGGACTAGCGGGAGGTGGTACAATGAGCAGTTCTTC.

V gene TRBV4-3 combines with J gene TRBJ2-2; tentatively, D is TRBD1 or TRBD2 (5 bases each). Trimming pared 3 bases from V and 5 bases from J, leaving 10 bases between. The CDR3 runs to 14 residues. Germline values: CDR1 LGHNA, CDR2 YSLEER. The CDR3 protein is CASSHRDPTGELFF. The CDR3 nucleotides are TGCGCCAGCAGCCACCGGGACCCAACCGGGGAGCTGTTTTTT.

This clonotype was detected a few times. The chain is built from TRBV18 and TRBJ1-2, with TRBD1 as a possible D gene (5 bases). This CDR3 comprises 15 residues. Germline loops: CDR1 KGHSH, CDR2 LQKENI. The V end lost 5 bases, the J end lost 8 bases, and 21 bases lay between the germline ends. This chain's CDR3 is CASSTTGPNSRGYTF. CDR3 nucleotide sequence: TGTGCCAGCTCAACGACGGGACCAAACTCGAGGGGCTACACCTTC.

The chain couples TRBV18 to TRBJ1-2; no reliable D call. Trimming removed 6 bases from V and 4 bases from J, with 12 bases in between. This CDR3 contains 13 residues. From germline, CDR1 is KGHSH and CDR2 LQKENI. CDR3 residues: CASSLDPTYGYTF. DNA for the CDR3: TGTGCCAGCTCCCTCGACCCCACCTATGGCTACACCTTC.

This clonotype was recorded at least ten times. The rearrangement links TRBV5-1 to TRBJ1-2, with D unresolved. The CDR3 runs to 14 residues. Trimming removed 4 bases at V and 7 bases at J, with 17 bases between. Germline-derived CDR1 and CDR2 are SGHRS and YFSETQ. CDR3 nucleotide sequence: TGCGCCAGCAGCACCGAAACGCCTACGGCTGGCTACACCTTC. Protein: CASSTETPTAGYTF.

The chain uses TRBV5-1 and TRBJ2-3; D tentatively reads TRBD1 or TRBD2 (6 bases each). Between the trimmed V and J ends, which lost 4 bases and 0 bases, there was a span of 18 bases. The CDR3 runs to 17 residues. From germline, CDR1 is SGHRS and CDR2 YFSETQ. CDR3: CASSRIIQGLSTDTQYF. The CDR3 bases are TGCGCCAGCAGCCGAATCATACAGGGACTCAGCACAGATACGCAGTATTTT.